This T cell receptor beta chain stems from a study of blood T cells in healthy people across ages. Combining a sample-barcoded 5' primer with a J-beta primer mix, a second PCR ran for 7 to 11 cycles. Each CDR3 protein gets one entry after TCRdb re-called the 5' RACE reads with MiXCR. Altogether about 720,000 distinct CDR3 sequences are present, roughly 25% being singletons, with the ten largest covering more than 3%. This clonotype has only a few counts. This CDR3 has 14 residues. The V end lost 3 bases, the J end lost 2 bases, and 13 bases lay between the germline ends. The germline V gene has CDR1 DFQATT and CDR2 SNEGSKA (reference sequence). In addition, the sample was reused for a study of T cells of mothers and their children.

The TCR originated in a boy younger than 18 in good health. Source material: blood. V and J are TRBV20-1 and TRBJ2-5, with D maybe TRBD1 (5 bases). The CDR3 DNA follows: TGCAGTGCTAGGGGCAGGGTCGCTCAAGAGACCCAGTACTTC. Amino acid sequence: CSARGRVAQETQYF.